These 23 T cell receptor beta chains were sequenced from one sample in a study of blood T cell repertoires in COVID-19 (dated by TCRdb to 2019 to 2021). Library preparation was by the immunoSEQ multiplex PCR assay. What TCRdb holds here is the immuneACCESS table cut down to in-frame rearrangements. Part of the clones is not present; checked against another copy, under half of the missing clones reflect an unresolved V gene, and the others are unexplained. Present in this sample are approximately 300,000 clones, roughly nine tenths of which were seen just once. 2.2% of the sample goes to the ten largest clones. Sequencing input: peripheral blood. All receptors derive from a woman aged 45-59 years who had recovered from COVID-19.

The chain uses TRBV7-9 and TRBJ1-2; a possible D gene is TRBD1 (6 bases). Germline CDR1 reads SEHNR; CDR2 reads FQNEAQ (reference sequence). V lost 0 bases and J 6 bases, leaving 14 bases between the germline ends. The CDR3 runs to 15 residues. The DNA for the CDR3 is TGTGCCAGCAGCTTAGCGGGCAGGGACATAAATGGCTACACCTTC. This gives the protein CASSLAGRDINGYTF.

Comments on this clone: Other nucleotide sequences in the sample specify the same CDR3. The chain uses TRBV18 and TRBJ1-2, with D possibly matching TRBD1 (6 bases). CDR1 is KGHSH and CDR2 is LQKENI in the germline V gene. The V end was cut by 1 base, the J end by 0 bases, with 9 bases between. This CDR3 comprises 15 residues. DNA for the CDR3: TGTGCCAGCTCACCACGACAGGACCCTAACTATGGCTACACCTTC. Protein: CASSPRQDPNYGYTF.

This clone was detected ten times or more. The V gene is TRBV7-6, the J gene TRBJ1-4, with 8 nucleotides matching TRBD1. The length of the CDR3 is 14 residues. The trim removed 5 bases at V and 8 bases at J, leaving 7 bases unmatched. Germline V gene lookup returns CDR1 SGHVS and CDR2 FNYEAQ. CDR3 sequence (DNA): TGTGCCAGCAGCCCTCGGACAGGGTTAGAAAAACTGTTTTTT. Its translation: CASSPRTGLEKLFF.

V is TRBV5-1 and J is TRBJ2-7; 7 nucleotides agree with TRBD1. The CDR3 is 14 amino acids. Germline V gene data show CDR1 as SGHRS and CDR2 as YFSETQ. Trimming removed 4 bases from V and 6 bases from J; junction bases left unmatched: 10. CDR3 residues: CASSPGTAPGEQYF. The CDR3 DNA reads as TGCGCCAGCAGCCCGGGGACAGCACCTGGCGAGCAGTACTTC.

The CDR3 coding sequence is TGTGCCAGCAGCGTAGCTAACGGGGGCGAGCAGTACTTC. Its protein is CASSVANGGEQYF. This sequence joins TRBV9 and TRBJ2-7, with TRBD2 as a possible D gene (6 bases). Trimming left V 0 bases short and J 6 bases short, with 10 bases between. The CDR3 contains 13 residues. CDR1 and CDR2 from the germline V gene are SGDLS and YYNGEE. The whole variable domain, remainder taken from reference TRBV9 and TRBJ2-7, is DSGVTQTPKHLITATGQRVTLRCSPRSGDLSVYWYQQSLDQGLQFLIQYYNGEERAKGNILERFSAQQFPDLHSELNLSSLELGDSALYFCASSVANGGEQYFGPGTRLTVT.

The chain links TRBV3-1 (or the pseudogene TRBV3-2) to TRBJ2-5; D remains ambiguous. This CDR3 has 11 residues. The ends were cut back, 2 bases at V and 5 bases at J, with 3 bases in the middle. CDR1 is LGHDT and CDR2 is YNNKEL in the germline V gene (reference sequence). In DNA, the CDR3 is TGTGCCAGCAGCCAACTCGAGACCCAGTACTTC. Its protein is CASSQLETQYF.

The chain employs TRBV6-2 or TRBV6-3 and TRBJ1-5; TRBD1 agrees at 9 bases. Germline CDR1 reads MNHEY; CDR2 reads SVGEGT. V gave up 4 bases and J gave up 4 bases; unmatched junction bases: 5. The CDR3 has 15 residues. Here the CDR3 reads CASSSTGGGNQPQHF. The CDR3 nucleotides are TGTGCCAGCAGTTCCACAGGGGGCGGAAATCAGCCCCAGCATTTT.

This clone was seen only once. This sequence joins TRBV11-2 and TRBJ1-2; the match to TRBD1 covers 9 bases. V gave up 2 bases and J gave up 5 bases; unmatched junction bases: 6. This CDR3 is 15 amino acids long. Per germline, CDR1 SGHAT and CDR2 FQNNGV. CDR3 protein: CASSLTGTGPYGYTF. For the CDR3, the DNA is TGTGCCAGCAGCTTAACCGGGACAGGGCCGTATGGCTACACCTTC.

The chain links TRBV4-3 to TRBJ1-5, with TRBD1 as a possible D gene (6 bases). This CDR3 is 15 amino acids long. Germline V gene lookup returns CDR1 LGHNA and CDR2 YSLEER. The V end was cut by 4 bases, the J end by 2 bases, with 12 bases between. The CDR3 sequence: CASSPFRTGNQPQHF. Here the CDR3 DNA reads TGCGCCAGCAGCCCATTCCGGACAGGCAATCAGCCCCAGCATTTT.

The rearrangement links TRBV18 to TRBJ2-7, with D possibly TRBD1 on 5 matching bases. Trimming shortened V by 1 base and J by 5 bases, and 12 bases separated the two germline ends. The CDR3 contains 14 residues. Germline V gives CDR1 KGHSH, CDR2 LQKENI. The CDR3 DNA is TGTGCCAGCTCACCACGTGTTGAAGGGGACGAGCAGTACTTC. It is translated as CASSPRVEGDEQYF.

Ten or more counts support this clone. CDR3 coding DNA: TGTGCCAGCAGCCAAGATCCTCGGCTAGCGGGAGCGAGCACAGATACGCAGTATTTT. This encodes CASSQDPRLAGASTDTQYF. The rearrangement links TRBV4-2 to TRBJ2-3; 10 nucleotides match TRBD2. CDR1 and CDR2 from the germline V gene are LGHNA and YNFKEQ. The ends lost 0 bases at V and 0 bases at J; junction bases unmatched: 9. There are 19 residues in the CDR3.

The chain has TRBV6-5 and TRBJ1-2, with a possible D match to TRBD1 (6 bases). The V gene's germline CDR1 is MNHEY and CDR2 SVGAGI. The CDR3 contains 15 residues. Trimming took off 4 bases at V and 0 bases at J, with 12 bases between the two ends. CDR3 residues: CASSSPGATNYGYTF. The CDR3 region has the DNA TGTGCCAGCAGTTCCCCAGGGGCTACTAACTATGGCTACACCTTC.

The chain recombines TRBV30 with TRBJ1-5, with a possible D match to TRBD1 (5 bases). V was pared by 1 base and J by 2 bases, with 9 bases between. The CDR3 spans 14 residues. CDR1 GTSNPN and CDR2 SVGIG come from the germline V gene (reference sequence). The CDR3 DNA sequence: TGTGCCTGGAGTGGGGGGGGAGGCAATCAGCCCCAGCATTTT. This gives the protein CAWSGGGGNQPQHF.

J is TRBJ2-3 and V is TRBV6-6; possible D gene TRBD2, 7 bases. V was shortened by 9 bases and J by 8 bases, with 24 bases between the two germline ends. CDR1 MNHNY and CDR2 SVGAGI come from the germline V gene (reference sequence). CDR3 length equals 15 residues. CDR3 in DNA: TGTGCCAGTACAAAGGGGGGACTATCATCTGGTACGCAGTATTTT. It is translated as CASTKGGLSSGTQYF.

The chain recombines TRBV7-9 with TRBJ1-6; tentative D call: TRBD1 (5 bases). Trimming stripped 3 bases from V and 10 bases from J, with 13 bases between. The CDR3 runs to 14 residues. Germline loops: CDR1 SEHNR, CDR2 FQNEAQ (reference sequence). The CDR3 DNA follows: TGTGCCAGCAGCTTTGGCCAGGGTGGCTCACCCCTCCACTTT. Protein: CASSFGQGGSPLHF.

V usage is TRBV7-2 and J usage is TRBJ1-1; D unclear. Germline V gene sequence: CDR1 SGHTA, CDR2 FQGNSA. There are 14 residues in the CDR3. Trimming took 1 base from V and 6 from J, leaving 12 bases between them. This chain's CDR3 is CASSLVRWSAEAFF. The CDR3 DNA reads TGTGCCAGCAGCTTAGTGAGATGGTCCGCTGAAGCTTTCTTT.

The chain combines TRBV5-5 with TRBJ2-2, with 7 bases identical to TRBD2. V was pared by 0 bases and J by 0 bases, with 11 bases of the junction left unmatched. Germline V gene sequence: CDR1 SGHKS, CDR2 YYEKEE (reference sequence). The CDR3 has 19 amino acids. The CDR3 loop reads CASSLGLLTGGTNTGELFF. The CDR3 DNA reads TGTGCCAGCAGCTTGGGCCTACTGACGGGAGGTACGAACACCGGGGAGCTGTTTTTT.

The chain uses TRBV28 and TRBJ1-1; D call uncertain. CDR3 size: 14 residues. Between the trimmed V and J ends, which lost 2 bases and 1 base, there was a span of 8 bases. The germline gives CDR1 MDHEN, CDR2 SYDVKM. For the CDR3, the DNA is TGTGCCAGCAGTTTAGTTCAGTCGAACACTGAAGCTTTCTTT. It yields the protein CASSLVQSNTEAFF.

The count of this clone is one. The rearrangement links TRBV28 to TRBJ1-1; TRBD1 agrees at 10 bases. After removal of 1 base from V and 10 bases from J, the junction contained 6 bases not matched to a gene. Per germline, CDR1 MDHEN and CDR2 SYDVKM. The CDR3 covers 14 residues. CDR3: CASSLYDRGRVAFF. In DNA, the CDR3 is TGTGCCAGCAGTTTATACGACAGGGGGCGGGTAGCTTTCTTT.

The genes are TRBV28 and TRBJ2-3; 7 bases map to TRBD2. The CDR3 has 16 amino acids. Trimming removed 7 bases from V and 2 bases from J; junction bases left unmatched: 12. Germline V lookup: CDR1 MDHEN, CDR2 SYDVKM. The CDR3 DNA sequence: TGTGCCAGCACAGGATCCGAGCTAGCGGACACAGATACGCAGTATTTT. Its protein is CASTGSELADTDTQYF.

Concerning this clone: Germline is not matched at one junction end, which may reflect a read error. The rearrangement links TRBV7-7 to TRBJ2-1, with TRBD2 matching over 7 bases. This CDR3 has 15 residues. The germline V gene encodes CDR1 SSHAT and CDR2 FNYEAQ (reference sequence). The CDR3 loop reads CASSLREGPGNEQFF. The CDR3 nucleotides are TGTGCTAGCAGCCTAAGGGAGGGCCCGGGGAATGAGCAGTTCTTC.

V gene TRBV15 combines with J gene TRBJ2-7; 9 bases match TRBD2. In germline, CDR1 is LNHNV, CDR2 YYDKDF (reference sequence). This CDR3 contains 16 residues. The V segment lost 1 base and the J segment 7 bases; nucleotides outside the gene matches: 11. This chain's CDR3 is CATSRANSGGRREQYF. CDR3 bases: TGTGCCACCAGCAGAGCAAATAGCGGGGGCCGTAGGGAGCAGTACTTC.

The rearrangement uses TRBV6-2 or TRBV6-3 and TRBJ2-3, with 7 bases matching TRBD2. Germline V gene sequence: CDR1 MNHEY, CDR2 SVGEGT. The trim removed 0 bases at V and 4 bases at J, leaving 13 bases unmatched. This CDR3 is 18 amino acids long. CDR3 region: CASSYSFGLGRFADTQYF. The CDR3 region has the DNA TGTGCCAGCAGTTACTCATTTGGACTAGGAAGGTTTGCAGATACGCAGTATTTT.